This TCR beta chain was sequenced in a study of CD8 T cells in ankylosing spondylitis. Study-level findings and limits: Characteristic of ankylosing spondylitis blood, it appeared, was a TCR beta motif comprising roughly 8 highly homologous variants. In ankylosing spondylitis patients, matched synovial fluid reportedly showed significant enrichment of disease-linked clones. The authors found the disease-linked clones to be CD8+ and relatively rare in peripheral blood.

The length of the CDR3 is 16 residues. Trimming removed 5 bases at V and 2 bases at J, with 16 bases between. Germline assignment: CDR1 MNHEY and CDR2 SMNVEV (reference sequence). In making TCR beta libraries, quantitative 5'-RACE with molecular barcodes was used. One entry per CDR3 protein results from TCRdb running MiXCR on the 5' RACE reads. The sample records 250,000 to 300,000 distinct CDR3 sequences, over 15% being singletons. In regard to this clonotype: Its antigen is not known.

The chain is built from TRBV27 and TRBJ1-5, with D maybe TRBD1 (5 bases). Source material: blood, either unsorted or a sorted T cell fraction (not recorded which). The sequence derives from a male donor with ankylosing spondylitis or in good health (not recorded which). The CDR3 sequence is CASSRSGLGGNQPQHF. As DNA, the CDR3 is TGTGCCAGCAGTAGGTCGGGACTTGGGGGCAATCAGCCCCAGCATTTT.